The 29 T cell receptor beta chains in this list originate from one sample, sequenced in a study of T-cell memory formation after mild COVID-19. One entry per CDR3 protein results from TCRdb running MiXCR on the 5' RACE reads. This table has approximately 350,000 distinct CDR3 sequences, approximately 15% appearing once. Sample: PBMCs or a T cell subset sorted from them (not recorded which). All receptors come from a young man who had mild COVID-19 (a few samples of this study predate the infection). Cell type and time point are not known.

This chain uses TRBV5-4 with TRBJ2-7; TRBD1 aligns across 9 bases. From germline, CDR1 is SGHNT and CDR2 YYREEE (reference sequence). J gave up 3 bases and V 4 bases, and 5 bases lay outside the gene matches. The length of the CDR3 is 14 residues. CDR3 protein: CASSPMTGGYEQYF. The CDR3 region has the DNA TGTGCCAGCAGCCCGATGACAGGGGGCTACGAGCAGTACTTC.

The chain is built from TRBV20-1 and TRBJ2-5; TRBD2 matches at 15 bases. Germline V gives CDR1 DFQATT, CDR2 SNEGSKA (reference sequence). The CDR3 covers 17 residues. V was clipped by 5 bases and J by 2 bases; unmatched bases: 9. CDR3 protein: CSALGLAGGPRQETQYF. In DNA form, the CDR3 reads TGCAGTGCTCTCGGACTAGCGGGGGGGCCGCGGCAAGAGACCCAGTACTTC.

The sample holds many counts of this clonotype. The CDR3 DNA follows: TGCGCCAGCAGCCAAGCCAGAACTAGCCAAGAGACCCAGTACTTC. Its protein product is CASSQARTSQETQYF. This sequence joins TRBV4-1 and TRBJ2-5, with D possibly TRBD2 on 5 matching bases. This CDR3 has 15 amino acids. CDR1 and CDR2 from the germline V gene are MGHRA and YSYEKL. V lost 1 base and J lost 1, with 10 bases in between.

The chain employs TRBV6-5 and TRBJ2-1; 9 bases are a match to TRBD1. The CDR3 consists of 14 residues. The V segment lost 2 bases and the J segment 7 bases; nucleotides outside the gene matches: 3. Germline CDR1 MNHEY, CDR2 SVGAGI. In DNA form, the CDR3 reads TGTGCCAGCAGTTACAACAGGGGGCCTAATGAGCAGTTCTTC. As protein: CASSYNRGPNEQFF.

The V call is TRBV24-1, the J call TRBJ2-2, with D tentatively TRBD1 (6 bases). CDR3 length: 14 residues. Per germline, CDR1 KGHDR and CDR2 SFDVKD. The germline V and J ends were trimmed by 5 bases and 7 bases, with 13 bases remaining between them. CDR3 bases: TGTGCCACCAGTGTAACGGACAGCCTCGGGGAGCTGTTTTTT. Protein product: CATSVTDSLGELFF.

The chain has TRBV12-3 or TRBV12-4 and TRBJ1-5; 8 positions agree with TRBD1. The CDR3 consists of 15 residues. V trimming: 1 base; J trimming: 7 bases; junction bases outside the gene matches: 6. The CDR3 nucleotides read TGTGCCAGCAGTTTAGTAGGGGACAGGAGACAGCCCCAGCATTTT. This codes for CASSLVGDRRQPQHF.

The V gene is TRBV7-2, the J gene TRBJ2-7, with 11 bases lining up with TRBD2. In germline, CDR1 is SGHTA, CDR2 FQGNSA. The CDR3 consists of 16 residues. The junction had 9 bases not matched to a gene; V was cut back by 5 bases and J by 3 bases. The CDR3 nucleotides are TGTGCCAGCAGCCTCCAGACTAGCGGGACCAACTACGAGCAGTACTTC. The encoded protein is CASSLQTSGTNYEQYF.

This clonotype was picked up a small number of times. This chain uses TRBV29-1 with TRBJ2-3; possible D gene TRBD2, 7 bases. With 7 bases removed from V and 2 bases from J, the gap between germline ends came to 22 bases. In germline, CDR1 is SQVTM, CDR2 ANQGSEA. The CDR3 spans 16 residues. DNA of the CDR3: TGCAGCGCCGCGAGGGGGGGCGTTGGGAACACAGATACGCAGTATTTT. Residues: CSAARGGVGNTDTQYF.

This chain connects TRBV15 to TRBJ2-2; D gene unclear. Deletions cut 1 base from V and 7 bases from J, with 13 bases between. Germline V gives CDR1 LNHNV, CDR2 YYDKDF (reference sequence). CDR3 size: 15 residues. In DNA form, the CDR3 reads TGTGCCACCAGCAGAGTAGAAAGCCTTGGCGGGGAGCTGTTTTTT. The encoded protein is CATSRVESLGGELFF.

This clonotype has a handful of counts. This chain joins TRBV6-1 and TRBJ2-7; TRBD2 is a possible D gene (5 bases). Germline loops: CDR1 MNHNS, CDR2 SASEGT. CDR3 size: 17 residues. Trimming pared 5 bases from V and 3 bases from J, leaving 23 bases between. Written as DNA, the CDR3 is TGTGCCAGCAGTCCTCCTGACTCGGTATCGGGAATCTACGAGCAGTACTTC. Protein: CASSPPDSVSGIYEQYF.

The V gene is TRBV9, the J gene TRBJ1-4; D gene ambiguous. V gave up 3 bases and J gave up 8 bases, with 20 bases separating them. CDR1 is SGDLS and CDR2 is YYNGEE in the germline V gene. The CDR3 covers 16 residues. The CDR3 DNA reads TGTGCCAGCAGCGACGAAGGGTTGGGGTTCCGAGAAAAACTGTTTTTT. This gives the protein CASSDEGLGFREKLFF.

This clonotype was found a few times. The chain uses TRBV7-2 and TRBJ2-2; a possible D gene is TRBD2 (6 bases). The length of the CDR3 is 15 residues. Between the trimmed V and J ends, which lost 5 bases and 4 bases, there was a span of 14 bases. Germline lookup yields CDR1 SGHTA and CDR2 FQGNSA. Here the CDR3 reads CASSPTGGGTGELFF. CDR3 DNA sequence: TGTGCCAGCAGCCCCACCGGGGGTGGCACCGGGGAGCTGTTTTTT.

The chain recombines TRBV7-2 with TRBJ2-2, with TRBD2 matching 8 bases. V gave up 1 base and J gave up 7 bases; unmatched junction bases: 11. Germline V gene sequence: CDR1 SGHTA, CDR2 FQGNSA. The CDR3 is 17 residues long. The CDR3 loop reads CASSLESQRGIGGELFF. The CDR3 region has the DNA TGTGCCAGCAGCTTAGAATCCCAGCGGGGGATTGGCGGGGAGCTGTTTTTT. Filled out from reference TRBV7-2 and TRBJ2-2, the complete variable domain reads GAGVSQSPSNKVTEKGKDVELRCDPISGHTALYWYRQSLGQGLEFLIYFQGNSAPDKSGLPSDRFSAERTGGSVSTLTIQRTQQEDSAVYLCASSLESQRGIGGELFFGEGSRLTVL.

The J gene is TRBJ1-1, the V gene TRBV7-9; 7 bases are a match to TRBD1. After removal of 6 bases from V and 5 bases from J, the junction contained 12 bases not matched to a gene. This CDR3 has 15 residues. Germline values: CDR1 SEHNR, CDR2 FQNEAQ (reference sequence). Written as DNA, the CDR3 is TGTGCCAGCAGAGACGAGACAGGGCGTCGTACTGAAGCTTTCTTT. Encoded protein: CASRDETGRRTEAFF.

The rearrangement links TRBV5-1 to TRBJ1-1, with D maybe TRBD1 (5 bases). Trimming cost V 4 bases and J 1 base, with 8 bases left between them. Germline assignment: CDR1 SGHRS and CDR2 YFSETQ. There are 13 residues in the CDR3. In DNA form, the CDR3 reads TGCGCCAGCAGCAAACAGGAGAACACTGAAGCTTTCTTT. Translation: CASSKQENTEAFF. Full variable domain (rest looked up from reference TRBV5-1 and TRBJ1-1): KAGVTQTPRYLIKTRGQQVTLSCSPISGHRSVSWYQQTPGQGLQFLFEYFSETQRNKGNFPGRFSGRQFSNSRSEMNVSTLELGDSALYLCASSKQENTEAFFGQGTRLTVV.

In this sample, this clonotype turned up a few times. V gene TRBV7-2 combines with J gene TRBJ2-2, with D tentatively TRBD1 or TRBD2 (5 bases each). CDR1 SGHTA and CDR2 FQGNSA come from the germline V gene. The CDR3 is 16 amino acids. V lost 1 base, J lost 2 bases, and 11 bases lay in between. The CDR3 spells CASSLVGTDNTGELFF. The CDR3 nucleotides read TGTGCCAGCAGCTTAGTCGGGACGGACAACACCGGGGAGCTGTTTTTT.

The table lists this clonotype with a few counts. This chain uses TRBV19 with TRBJ2-2, with D perhaps TRBD1 or TRBD2 (5 bases each). V was trimmed by 10 bases and J by 1 base, leaving 16 bases between them. This CDR3 comprises 15 residues. CDR1 and CDR2 from the germline V gene are LNHDA and SQIVND (reference sequence). CDR3 amino acids: CATLGETRNTGELFF. CDR3 DNA: TGTGCCACTCTGGGGGAGACACGGAACACCGGGGAGCTGTTTTTT. The entire variable domain, with the rest obtained from reference TRBV19 and TRBJ2-2, is as follows: DGGITQSPKYLFRKEGQNVTLSCEQNLNHDAMYWYRQDPGQGLRLIYYSQIVNDFQKGDIAEGYSVSREKKESFPLTVTSAQKNPTAFYLCATLGETRNTGELFFGEGSRLTVL.

This sequence joins TRBV29-1 and TRBJ2-1, with D perhaps given as TRBD1 or TRBD2 (5 bases each). The V and J ends lost 4 bases and 7 bases respectively, with 14 bases between them. Germline V CDR1 and CDR2: SQVTM, ANQGSEA. This CDR3 contains 13 residues. CDR3 amino acids: CSVVGGSLNEQFF. The CDR3 nucleotides are TGCAGCGTTGTTGGGGGTAGTCTAAATGAGCAGTTCTTC.

This clonotype was seen more than once but under ten times. The chain recombines TRBV4-2 with TRBJ2-1; a weak D match, TRBD1 (5 bases). CDR1 is LGHNA, CDR2 YNFKEQ, per germline. Deletions cut 0 bases from V and 2 bases from J, with 11 bases between. This CDR3 spans 16 amino acids. This CDR3 reads CASSQDVRVAYNEQFF. The CDR3 coding sequence is TGTGCCAGCAGCCAAGACGTCAGGGTTGCCTACAATGAGCAGTTCTTC.

This clonotype was counted at least ten times. V usage is TRBV6-2 or TRBV6-3 and J usage is TRBJ1-1; D gene unclear. Germline loops: CDR1 MNHEY, CDR2 SVGEGT. Deletions cut 6 bases from V and 12 bases from J, with 17 bases between. The CDR3 totals 12 residues. The CDR3 DNA reads TGTGCCAGCAGCCCCGCTCTACGAACGACTTTCTTT. Its protein product is CASSPALRTTFF.

The chain couples TRBV29-1 to TRBJ1-3; D may be TRBD1 (5 bases). The CDR3 runs to 13 residues. The V end lost 4 bases, the J end lost 4 bases, and 11 bases lay between the germline ends. Germline CDR1 is SQVTM and CDR2 is ANQGSEA. CDR3: CSVGTGVGNTIYF. DNA of the CDR3: TGCAGCGTTGGTACAGGAGTCGGAAACACCATATATTTT.

This clonotype has only a few counts. CDR3 sequence (DNA): TGCGCCAGCAGACACGACAGGGGAAATTCACCCCTCCACTTT. It specifies CASRHDRGNSPLHF. The V and J genes are TRBV5-1 and TRBJ1-6; 8 bases fit TRBD1. CDR1 SGHRS and CDR2 YFSETQ come from the germline V gene. CDR3 length: 14 residues. J lost 7 bases, V lost 5 bases, and 5 bases had no gene match.

This sequence joins TRBV3-1 and TRBJ2-2; 8 bases align to TRBD2. The J segment lost 3 bases and the V segment lost 4 bases, leaving 4 bases of the junction unmatched. Germline V gene sequence: CDR1 LGHDT, CDR2 YNNKEL (reference sequence). The CDR3 is 15 amino acids. Written as DNA, the CDR3 is TGTGCCAGCAGCCTAAGCGGGGGATACACCGGGGAGCTGTTTTTT. This gives the protein CASSLSGGYTGELFF.

The sample holds a few counts of this clonotype. The rearrangement uses TRBV11-2 and TRBJ1-3; 7 positions match TRBD1. This CDR3 spans 13 amino acids. CDR1 is SGHAT and CDR2 is FQNNGV in the germline V gene. Trimming took 5 bases from V and 7 from J; bases not matched to a gene: 5. The CDR3 bases are TGTGCCAGCAGCACCGACAGGGCTAACACCATATATTTT. Translating gives CASSTDRANTIYF.

This clonotype was observed a few times. This chain uses TRBV5-1 with TRBJ2-3; no clear D. CDR3 length: 13 amino acids. Trimming removed 1 base from V and 5 bases from J, with 8 bases in between. Germline CDR1 and CDR2: SGHRS and YFSETQ. The CDR3 reads CASSLFRLDTQYF. The CDR3 DNA follows: TGCGCCAGCAGCTTGTTCAGACTAGATACGCAGTATTTT.

This chain links TRBV19 with TRBJ1-3; a possible D gene is TRBD1 (6 bases). The ends were cut back, 10 bases at V and 3 bases at J, with 19 bases in the middle. Germline CDR1 is LNHDA and CDR2 is SQIVND (reference sequence). The length of the CDR3 is 15 residues. The CDR3: CATKTSGDVGNTIYF. The CDR3 coding sequence is TGTGCCACAAAAACATCAGGGGACGTTGGAAACACCATATATTTT.

This clonotype was recorded a few times. The chain combines TRBV28 with TRBJ2-7; no reliable D call. V lost 6 bases and J lost 4, with 19 bases in between. Germline CDR1 reads MDHEN; CDR2 reads SYDVKM. The CDR3 covers 15 residues. The CDR3 nucleotides are TGTGCCAGCAGCTCACCCCGAGGCGGACCTTACGAGCAGTACGTC. Its translation is CASSSPRGGPYEQYV.

This clonotype occurred a few times. The rearrangement links TRBV2 to TRBJ1-1, with a tentative D call TRBD1 (6 bases). Trimming shortened V by 7 bases and J by 1 base, and 13 bases separated the two germline ends. Germline V gene sequence: CDR1 SNHLY, CDR2 FYNNEI. The CDR3 length is 14 residues. The CDR3 loop is CASNPGASNTEAFF. In nucleotides, the CDR3 is TGTGCCAGCAATCCAGGGGCCTCGAACACTGAAGCTTTCTTT.

This chain connects TRBV6-1 to TRBJ2-5, with 13 bases matching TRBD2. Germline CDR1 is MNHNS and CDR2 is SASEGT. CDR3 size: 18 residues. Germline trimming cut 0 bases from V and 2 bases from J; bases unmatched to any gene: 6. The CDR3 here is CASSEATWGLAGQETQYF. The CDR3 DNA reads as TGTGCCAGCAGTGAAGCCACTTGGGGACTAGCGGGGCAAGAGACCCAGTACTTC.